The 26 T cell receptor beta chains below all came from one sample that was sequenced in a study of beta chain features in type 1 diabetes. Antigens for these TCRs are unknown. Whole-study findings and limits: People with Type 1 diabetes carried modestly yet significantly shorter TCRB CDR3s in all four CD4+ subsets.

Expressed TCRB transcripts got sequenced, as all isolated RNA was reverse transcribed. Assay: immunoSEQ multiplex PCR; the TCRdb copy retains only in-frame clones and omits some. The table lists over 200,000 clones, roughly 11% of them singletons. Sequenced material: naive CD4+ T cells from blood. Source of these receptors: a man in his thirties or forties with type 1 diabetes.

This clone was detected a few times. The chain couples TRBV20-1 to TRBJ2-4; D remains unclear. Per the germline V gene, CDR1 is DFQATT and CDR2 is SNEGSKA (reference sequence). V lost 6 bases and J 6 bases, leaving 9 bases between the germline ends. This CDR3 contains 11 residues. The DNA for the CDR3 is TGCAGTGCCCTGTCCCTAAACATTCAGTACTTC. Translating gives CSALSLNIQYF.

This clone was found a few times. The CDR3 is CASSPGLGEQFF. CDR3 in DNA: TGTGCCAGCAGCCCGGGACTGGGTGAGCAGTTCTTC. The gene calls are TRBV4-2 and TRBJ2-1; maybe TRBD2 (6 bases). The length of the CDR3 is 12 residues. The germline V gene has CDR1 LGHNA and CDR2 YNFKEQ. V was cut by 4 bases and J by 9 bases, with 10 bases left in between.

This chain uses TRBV28 with TRBJ1-6; D is unclear. Germline-derived CDR1 and CDR2 are MDHEN and SYDVKM. V was clipped by 2 bases and J by 4 bases, with 6 bases between them. CDR3 size: 14 residues. This chain's CDR3 is CASSLEGYNSPLHF. DNA for the CDR3: TGTGCCAGCAGTTTAGAGGGTTATAATTCACCCCTCCACTTT.

V gene TRBV19 combines with J gene TRBJ1-2; D gene unclear. Germline CDR1 and CDR2: LNHDA and SQIVND (reference sequence). This CDR3 comprises 16 residues. Trimming stripped 6 bases from V and 4 bases from J, with 21 bases between. The CDR3: CASRNSAVEGGYGYTF. Written as DNA, the CDR3 is TGTGCCAGTAGGAACTCTGCCGTTGAGGGTGGCTATGGCTACACCTTC. The whole variable domain, filled in from reference TRBV19 and TRBJ1-2, reads DGGITQSPKYLFRKEGQNVTLSCEQNLNHDAMYWYRQDPGQGLRLIYYSQIVNDFQKGDIAEGYSVSREKKESFPLTVTSAQKNPTAFYLCASRNSAVEGGYGYTFGSGTRLTVV.

This clone was picked up a small number of times. The V and J genes are TRBV5-6 and TRBJ2-1, with TRBD2 matching over 12 bases. The CDR3 sequence is 15 residues long. V was pared by 2 bases and J by 6 bases, with 3 bases of the junction left unmatched. Germline V gene sequence: CDR1 SGHDT, CDR2 YYEEEE. The CDR3: CASSFLAGGVNEQFF. CDR3 DNA sequence: TGTGCCAGCAGCTTCCTAGCGGGGGGGGTCAATGAGCAGTTCTTC.

The chain links TRBV6-6 to TRBJ2-7; D may be TRBD2 (7 bases). The V gene's germline CDR1 is MNHNY and CDR2 SVGAGI (reference sequence). V lost 2 bases to trimming and J lost 0 bases, with 14 bases between them. The CDR3 runs to 16 residues. The CDR3 sequence is CASSYPPGGPSYEQYF. CDR3 coding DNA: TGTGCCAGCAGTTACCCACCGGGGGGCCCCTCCTACGAGCAGTACTTC.

The chain couples TRBV7-6 to TRBJ1-1; possible D gene TRBD1, 5 bases. Germline CDR1 and CDR2: SGHVS and FNYEAQ. This CDR3 spans 15 amino acids. V gave up 1 base and J gave up 7 bases, with 16 bases separating them. CDR3 sequence reads: CASSLGSGGVYEAFF. The CDR3 bases are TGTGCCAGCAGCTTAGGTTCGGGGGGGGTGTATGAAGCTTTCTTT.

This rearrangement joins TRBV4-2 to TRBJ1-5; D is unclear. The ends were cut back, 4 bases at V and 3 bases at J, with 16 bases in the middle. CDR1 is LGHNA and CDR2 is YNFKEQ in the germline V gene. The CDR3 has 16 residues. The CDR3 loop reads CASSPEWRADNQPQHF. Here the CDR3 DNA reads TGTGCCAGCAGCCCTGAGTGGCGGGCGGACAATCAGCCCCAGCATTTT.

The chain is built from TRBV19 and TRBJ2-1, with D unclear. Germline CDR1 is LNHDA and CDR2 is SQIVND (reference sequence). The CDR3 totals 14 residues. V lost 6 bases and J lost 8, with 17 bases in between. This CDR3 reads CASSLRNSIHEQFF. The CDR3 DNA is TGTGCCAGTAGCCTTCGAAATTCTATCCATGAGCAGTTCTTC.

The chain couples TRBV19 to TRBJ2-5; D might be TRBD2 (5 bases). V shed 8 bases and J shed 5 bases, with 12 bases lying between them. Germline lookup yields CDR1 LNHDA and CDR2 SQIVND (reference sequence). CDR3 length: 12 residues. Here the CDR3 reads CASSPGGETQYF. CDR3 nucleotides: TGTGCCAGTTCGCCTGGCGGGGAGACCCAGTACTTC.

The chain employs TRBV9 and TRBJ2-5; 10 nucleotides match TRBD2. CDR1 is SGDLS and CDR2 is YYNGEE in the germline V gene. Trimming removed 4 bases from V and 3 bases from J; junction bases left unmatched: 6. There are 15 residues in the CDR3. Here the CDR3 reads CASSPSGGLKETQYF. CDR3 sequence (DNA): TGTGCCAGCAGCCCTAGCGGGGGCTTAAAAGAGACCCAGTACTTC.

This clone appeared a few times. V gene TRBV6-1 combines with J gene TRBJ2-1; 7 nucleotides match TRBD1. J lost 8 bases, V lost 6 bases, and 7 bases had no gene match. The CDR3 totals 13 residues. Germline CDR1 is MNHNS and CDR2 is SASEGT. As DNA, the CDR3 is TGTGCCAGCAGGGAATCAGGGGGTCATGAGCAGTTCTTC. Translation gives CASRESGGHEQFF.

This chain connects TRBV7-2 to TRBJ2-1, with D possibly being TRBD2 (7 bases). Trimming cost V 5 bases and J 4 bases, with 12 bases left between them. The CDR3 contains 14 residues. Germline-derived CDR1 and CDR2 are SGHTA and FQGNSA. CDR3 in amino acids: CASSPRGTYNEQFF. The CDR3, as DNA: TGTGCCAGCAGCCCGCGGGGGACATACAATGAGCAGTTCTTC.

This clone has only a few counts. The chain couples TRBV30 to TRBJ2-2; TRBD1 matches at 7 bases. V dropped 3 bases and J dropped 5; count of bases not matched to a gene: 3. The CDR3 runs to 13 residues. Germline V gene data show CDR1 as GTSNPN and CDR2 as SVGIG (reference sequence). The CDR3 DNA sequence: TGTGCCTGGAGGGTACAGGGGACCGGGGAGCTGTTTTTT. Protein: CAWRVQGTGELFF.

This clone was recorded a few times. Relative to the germline gene, one junction end is altered; a read error may explain this. The V call is TRBV4-1, the J call TRBJ1-2; tentatively, D is TRBD1 (5 bases). Germline values: CDR1 MGHRA, CDR2 YSYEKL. CDR3 size: 13 residues. The CDR3, as DNA: TGCGCCAGCAGTCAAAGCCACCGAGGGACTTTTTTCTTC. It codes for CASSQSHRGTFFF.

In this sample, this clone turned up a few times. For the CDR3, the DNA is TGTGCCACCTCGAACGAGGGACAGTCCAATTCACCCCTCCACTTT. It encodes CATSNEGQSNSPLHF. V is TRBV10-3 and J is TRBJ1-6; the match to TRBD1 covers 7 bases. Germline CDR1 ENHRY, CDR2 SYGVKD. The CDR3 runs 15 residues. V trimming: 10 bases; J trimming: 7 bases; junction bases outside the gene matches: 13.

This chain links TRBV21-1 with TRBJ1-5. TRBV21-1 is a pseudogene segment. CDR3 size: 9 residues. CDR3 bases: TGCGTTAACCGCTCGCCCCAGCATTTT. Its protein product is CVNRSPQHF.

This chain links TRBV4-2 with TRBJ2-5; 13 bases line up with TRBD2. Trimming took 4 bases from V and 1 from J; bases not matched to a gene: 6. Per germline, CDR1 LGHNA and CDR2 YNFKEQ. CDR3 length equals 17 residues. CDR3 coding DNA: TGTGCCAGCAGCCGCTACACTAGCGGGGGGGCCCAAGAGACCCAGTACTTC. Amino acid sequence: CASSRYTSGGAQETQYF.

Turning to this clone: Other DNA sequences within the sample encode an identical CDR3. The chain combines TRBV7-9 with TRBJ2-3; 10 bases match TRBD2. Germline-derived CDR1 and CDR2 are SEHNR and FQNEAQ (reference sequence). V was clipped by 0 bases and J by 4 bases; unmatched bases: 1. The CDR3 is made up of 15 amino acids. CDR3 amino acids: CASSLAAGGPDTQYF. CDR3 bases: TGTGCCAGCAGCTTAGCAGCGGGGGGGCCAGATACGCAGTATTTT.

The V call is TRBV19, the J call TRBJ2-5; 9 bases are shared with TRBD2. Germline values: CDR1 LNHDA, CDR2 SQIVND (reference sequence). The V segment lost 5 bases and the J segment 2 bases; nucleotides outside the gene matches: 6. The CDR3 has 15 residues. CDR3 loop: CASSPLAGTQETQYF. In nucleotides, the CDR3 is TGTGCCAGTAGTCCCCTAGCGGGGACTCAAGAGACCCAGTACTTC.

The rearrangement uses TRBV5-1 and TRBJ2-5, with 8 bases matching TRBD1. The CDR3 is 14 amino acids. From germline, CDR1 is SGHRS and CDR2 YFSETQ. V was clipped by 5 bases and J by 4 bases; unmatched bases: 7. In DNA, the CDR3 is TGCGCCAGCAGTTCGGACAGGGAGAGAGAGACCCAGTACTTC. Its translation is CASSSDRERETQYF.

The table lists this clone with a few counts. The chain joins TRBV7-2 to TRBJ1-1; maybe TRBD1 (5 bases). This CDR3 is 15 amino acids long. CDR1 SGHTA and CDR2 FQGNSA come from the germline V gene. V was shortened by 5 bases and J by 4 bases, with 17 bases between the two germline ends. The CDR3 loop is CASSPRTSLGTEAFF. The CDR3 nucleotides read TGTGCCAGCAGCCCCAGGACAAGCCTGGGCACTGAAGCTTTCTTT.

This clone was observed a handful of times. CDR3 loop: CASSEYGAKQYF. CDR3 coding DNA: TGTGCCAGCAGTGAATATGGTGCTAAGCAGTACTTC. This chain joins TRBV25-1 and TRBJ2-7; D gene unclear. Germline CDR1 reads MGHDK; CDR2 reads SYGVNS. CDR3 size: 12 residues. V was cut by 0 bases and J by 8 bases, with 8 bases left in between.

This clone was detected a few times. The chain uses TRBV15 and TRBJ1-2; unclear D gene. The CDR3 contains 16 residues. Looked up from germline, CDR1 is LNHNV and CDR2 is YYDKDF (reference sequence). V was pared by 3 bases and J by 2 bases, with 16 bases between. DNA of the CDR3: TGTGCCACCAGCAGGAGTCTCCGGGAGGCAAACTATGGCTACACCTTC. Translating it yields CATSRSLREANYGYTF.

The DNA of the CDR3 is TGCAGCGGACAGGTTTCAACTAATGAAAAACTGTTTTTT. This codes for CSGQVSTNEKLFF. The chain joins TRBV29-1 to TRBJ1-4, with a weak D call TRBD1 (6 bases). Germline V gene data show CDR1 as SQVTM and CDR2 as ANQGSEA. Trimming shortened V by 7 bases and J by 0 bases, and 9 bases separated the two germline ends. The CDR3 covers 13 residues.

The V gene is TRBV4-3, the J gene TRBJ1-3, with 9 bases fitting TRBD1. The CDR3 covers 17 residues. Germline trimming cut 1 base from V and 4 bases from J; bases unmatched to any gene: 8. In germline, CDR1 is LGHNA, CDR2 YSLEER. This CDR3 reads CASSQASQGAWGNTIYF. CDR3 in DNA: TGCGCCAGCAGCCAAGCTTCACAGGGGGCGTGGGGAAACACCATATATTTT.